This TCR beta chain derives from a study of T cells expressing NK-cell markers. As for the study in general: Investigators obtained TCR beta repertoires from sorted CD3+CD56+NKG2C+, CD3+CD56+NKG2C- and CD3+CD56-NKG2C+ T cells.

TCRdb re-called the 5' RACE reads and catalogs CDR3 proteins one per entry, DNA excluded. With 130,000 to 150,000 distinct CDR3 sequences in the sample, the ten largest clones hold roughly an eighth. Germline-derived CDR1 and CDR2 are SGHVS and FNYEAQ. The CDR3 is made up of 13 amino acids. Study-level results: One observes that, in a handful of donors, these clonotypes were also the leading ones within the CD3+CD56-NKG2C+ fraction. Expanded clones of NKG2C+ T cells had an unclear HCMV specificity.

As to this clonotype: The antigen is not known.

The V call is TRBV7-6, the J call TRBJ2-7; TCRdb outputs TRBD1, but without DNA this stays unchecked. The sequenced material came from blood T cells: a sorted CD56 or NKG2C T cell subset, CD4+ or CD8+ T cells, or bulk PBMC T cells (not recorded which). This clonotype originated in a man aged 18 to 29 in good health. The CDR3: CASSLGAGDEQYF. Looking up the rest from reference TRBV7-6 and TRBJ2-7 gives the full variable domain: GAGVSQSPRYKVTKRGQDVALRCDPISGHVSLYWYRQALGQGPEFLTYFNYEAQQDKSGLPNDRFSAERPEGSISTLTIQRTEQRDSAMYRCASSLGAGDEQYFGPGTRLTVT.